In this sample, the clone carrying this T cell receptor beta chain turned up a few times. Its antigen is not identified. An end of the junction does not agree with germline; a read error may underlie this. Unique molecular identifiers were used to barcode this TCRbeta library. TCRdb passed the PCR reads through MiXCR, listing each CDR3 protein once. The sample carries some 830,000 distinct CDR3 sequences, 16% recorded once. The sample comes from a study of T-cell reconstitution after alpha-beta-depleted transplantation in children. Notes on the study in general: Newly made T cells mostly supplied T-cell counts and diversity one year after transplant. Alpha-beta T cells present about two months after transplant were reported to originate from several hundred expanded graft clones.

The CDR3 extends over 13 amino acids. The receptor's source is a male patient under 18 who had a stem cell transplant for acute lymphoblastic leukemia, so the T cells may come from the graft donor. The V call is TRBV12-3 or TRBV12-4, the J call TRBJ2-3; D gene uncertain. Source: PBMCs, mostly from graft donor cells, taken 360 days after TCRalphabeta/CD19-depleted stem cell transplant. The CDR3 loop is CASSLVRSDTQYF. CDR3 DNA: TGTGCCAGCAGTTTAGTCCGGTCAGACACGCAGTATTTT.